This is a list of T cell receptor beta chains from one sample in a study of identical twins. TCRdb re-derived calls from the 5' RACE reads in MiXCR, one entry per CDR3 protein. The sample has hundreds of thousands of distinct CDR3 sequences, roughly a quarter seen once; the top ten hold 2.9%. A further study also used this sample, focusing on T cells expressing NK-cell markers.

The sample taken for sequencing was CD4+ T cells sorted from blood. These TCRs come from a woman between 18 and 29 years old in good health. CDR3s include the opening cysteine and the closing phenylalanine or tryptophan. D genes are given only for firm matches. Clone size is stated in some rows and not others, as once, few, many or a class when expanded.

J gene: TRBJ2-7; D gene: .; V gene: TRBV29-1; clone size: .; CDR3 DNA: TGCAGCGTTGAAGTGGGCAGGGGTTTAGCTGGCGAGCAGTACTTC; CDR3 protein: CSVEVGRGLAGEQYF
J gene: TRBJ1-5; D gene: .; V gene: TRBV7-2; clone size: once; CDR3 DNA: TGTGCCAGCAGCTCCCAAGGGGGAGGGGCCGATCAGCCCCAGCATTTT; CDR3 protein: CASSSQGGGADQPQHF
J gene: TRBJ2-1; D gene: .; V gene: TRBV10-3; clone size: few; CDR3 DNA: TGTGCCATCAGCGGGGGGCGGCTAAACAATGAGCAGTTCTTC; CDR3 protein: CAISGGRLNNEQFF
J gene: TRBJ2-1; D gene: TRBD2; V gene: TRBV4-3; clone size: .; CDR3 DNA: TGCGCCAGCAGCCAAGATTTACTAGCGGGAAAAAATGAGCAGTTCTTC; CDR3 protein: CASSQDLLAGKNEQFF
J gene: TRBJ2-3; D gene: .; V gene: TRBV7-8; clone size: .; CDR3 DNA: TGTGCCAGCAGCTCGGACCTGCCGGGAGATACGCAGTATTTT; CDR3 protein: CASSSDLPGDTQYF
J gene: TRBJ2-3; D gene: .; V gene: TRBV20-1; clone size: few; CDR3 DNA: TGCAGTGCTCTGGTAGATAGAGCAGATACGCAGTATTTT; CDR3 protein: CSALVDRADTQYF
J gene: TRBJ2-4; D gene: .; V gene: TRBV4-1; clone size: few; CDR3 DNA: TGCGCCAGCAGCCAAGACCCAACGTACATTCAGTACTTC; CDR3 protein: CASSQDPTYIQYF
J gene: TRBJ2-1; D gene: .; V gene: TRBV7-8; clone size: .; CDR3 DNA: TGTGCCAGCGGCTCTGGGCCCCTCAATGAGCAGTTCTTC; CDR3 protein: CASGSGPLNEQFF
J gene: TRBJ2-7; D gene: TRBD1; V gene: TRBV6-2/TRBV6-3; clone size: .; CDR3 DNA: TGTGCCAGCAGCCAGAGGGGGACAGGAGCCTACGAGCAGTACTTC; CDR3 protein: CASSQRGTGAYEQYF
J gene: TRBJ1-2; D gene: TRBD1; V gene: TRBV27; clone size: few; CDR3 DNA: TGTGCCAGCCTCCCGGACAGGGCAGGAGGCTATGGCTACACCTTC; CDR3 protein: CASLPDRAGGYGYTF
J gene: TRBJ2-1; D gene: TRBD2; V gene: TRBV10-3; clone size: .; CDR3 DNA: TGTGCCACGGGACTAGACGCCTACAATGAGCAGTTCTTC; CDR3 protein: CATGLDAYNEQFF
J gene: TRBJ1-2; D gene: TRBD1; V gene: TRBV12-3/TRBV12-4; clone size: few; CDR3 DNA: TGTGCCAGCAGTCCTTTCGACAGGGATGCCTATGGCTACACCTTC; CDR3 protein: CASSPFDRDAYGYTF
J gene: TRBJ2-3; D gene: .; V gene: TRBV10-1; clone size: .; CDR3 DNA: TGCGCCAGCAGTGCCCTTCGAGGAGGTAGCACAGATACGCAGTATTTT; CDR3 protein: CASSALRGGSTDTQYF
J gene: TRBJ1-6; D gene: .; V gene: TRBV11-2; clone size: many; CDR3 DNA: TGTGCCAGCAGCTTAGAGTCCGGCAGAAATTCACCCCTCCACTTT; CDR3 protein: CASSLESGRNSPLHF
J gene: TRBJ2-7; D gene: TRBD2; V gene: TRBV7-2; clone size: .; CDR3 DNA: TGTGCCAGCAGCTTAAGCGGGGGGCTCCGCACTTTCCCCTACGAGCAGTACTTC; CDR3 protein: CASSLSGGLRTFPYEQYF
J gene: TRBJ2-5; D gene: .; V gene: TRBV7-7; clone size: .; CDR3 DNA: TGTGCTAGCAGCTCGACCCGAGGAGAGACCCAGTACTTC; CDR3 protein: CASSSTRGETQYF
J gene: TRBJ2-5; D gene: .; V gene: TRBV19; clone size: .; CDR3 DNA: TGTGCCAGTAGTATGGTGGCAGGGTTTTTCCAAGAGACCCAGTACTTC; CDR3 protein: CASSMVAGFFQETQYF
J gene: TRBJ2-3; D gene: .; V gene: TRBV6-1; clone size: .; CDR3 DNA: TGTGCCCCCATCAGGGCACTGCTGGGCACAGATACGCAGTATTTT; CDR3 protein: CAPIRALLGTDTQYF
J gene: TRBJ2-1; D gene: TRBD2; V gene: TRBV24-1; clone size: .; CDR3 DNA: TGTGCCACCAGTACGGGGGGGCTGGGTGAGCAGTTCTTC; CDR3 protein: CATSTGGLGEQFF
J gene: TRBJ2-7; D gene: TRBD1; V gene: TRBV5-1; clone size: .; CDR3 DNA: TGCGCCAGCAGCTTCTGGACAGGGCCGTACGAGCAGTACTTC; CDR3 protein: CASSFWTGPYEQYF
J gene: TRBJ2-1; D gene: TRBD1; V gene: TRBV6-4; clone size: few; CDR3 DNA: TGTGCCAGCAGTGCGGTGGGACAGTTTAATGAGCAGTTCTTC; CDR3 protein: CASSAVGQFNEQFF
J gene: TRBJ2-5; D gene: TRBD2; V gene: TRBV14; clone size: once; CDR3 DNA: TGTGCCAGCAGCCAACTAGCGGGGGCGGAAGAGACCCAGTACTTC; CDR3 protein: CASSQLAGAEETQYF
J gene: TRBJ2-1; D gene: TRBD2; V gene: TRBV7-2; clone size: .; CDR3 DNA: TGTGCCAGCAACCCACTCGGGAGGGCCACCTACAATGAGCAGTTCTTC; CDR3 protein: CASNPLGRATYNEQFF
J gene: TRBJ2-3; D gene: .; V gene: TRBV27; clone size: few; CDR3 DNA: TGTGCCAGCAGTCCCAGGATCCGCACAGATACGCAGTATTTT; CDR3 protein: CASSPRIRTDTQYF
J gene: TRBJ2-5; D gene: TRBD2; V gene: TRBV27; clone size: few; CDR3 DNA: TGTGCCAGCTCCAGGGGACTAGCGGGACGAGAGACCCAGTACTTC; CDR3 protein: CASSRGLAGRETQYF
J gene: TRBJ2-7; D gene: TRBD2; V gene: TRBV12-3/TRBV12-4; clone size: .; CDR3 DNA: TGTGCCAGCAGCGCTGGACTAGCGGGCCTCCCTGGTGAGCAGTACTTC; CDR3 protein: CASSAGLAGLPGEQYF
J gene: TRBJ1-1; D gene: .; V gene: TRBV6-5; clone size: .; CDR3 DNA: TGTGCCAGCAGTTTGGCCACAGGGACCAACACTGAAGCTTTCTTT; CDR3 protein: CASSLATGTNTEAFF